A selection of T cell receptor beta chains follows, all from one sample in a study of blood T cell repertoires in COVID-19. Measured with immunoSEQ multiplex PCR; TCRdb has only the in-frame clones, and not every one. The sample shows hundreds of thousands of clones, 70% to 90% of them seen only once. Sequenced: peripheral blood. The receptors come from a woman between 50 and 59 years old with active or convalescent COVID-19. The CDR3 runs from the conserved cysteine through the conserved F or W. A D gene is named only where the DNA matches it firmly. The size entry is marked missing in some rows and otherwise reads once, few, many or a size class.

>-|TRBD2|TRBJ2-1|TRBV9
TGTGCCAGCAGCGTAGGGCTAGCGGGGAACTACAATGAGCAGTTCTTC
CASSVGLAGNYNEQFF
>-|TRBD2|TRBJ2-1|TRBV9
TGTGCCAGCAGCGCGAGGGGGACTAGCGCTTACTTGAGCTCCTACAATGAGCAGTTCTTC
CASSARGTSAYLSSYNEQFF
>-|TRBD2|TRBJ2-3|TRBV4-1
TGCGCCAGCAGCCTCCGGACTAGCGGGGGGCCTTCAGATACGCAGTATTTT
CASSLRTSGGPSDTQYF
>-|TRBD2|TRBJ2-1|TRBV12-3/TRBV12-4
TGTGCCAGCAGTTTGCTAGCGGGGGATGAGCAGTTCTTC
CASSLLAGDEQFF
>-|-|TRBJ1-2|TRBV18
TGTGCCAGCTCACCAGAACAGGCCGGGGGCTACACCTTC
CASSPEQAGGYTF
>-|TRBD1|TRBJ2-3|TRBV5-1
TGCGCCAGCACCCTCCAAGGACAGGGAGTCACAGATACGCAGTATTTT
CASTLQGQGVTDTQYF
>-|-|TRBJ2-5|TRBV24-1
TGTGCCACCAGTGATCCGGGCTTCACGGGGGCCCAGTACTTC
CATSDPGFTGAQYF
>-|-|TRBJ2-1|TRBV7-8
TGTGCCAGCACCCCGGGGGTAGTAAATGAGCAGTTCTTC
CASTPGVVNEQFF
>-|TRBD1|TRBJ2-3|TRBV6-2/TRBV6-3
TGTGCCAGCAGCCCAATCTCGGGACAGGGGAGCACAGATACGCAGTATTTT
CASSPISGQGSTDTQYF
>-|-|TRBJ1-2|TRBV28
TGTGCCAGCAGGCCCGGGACATACTATGGCTACACCTTC
CASRPGTYYGYTF
>-|TRBD1|TRBJ1-5|TRBV10-3
TGTGCCATCAGTGAGGGGGGACAGCCGGCGAATCAGCCCCAGCATTTT
CAISEGGQPANQPQHF
>-|-|TRBJ1-1|TRBV5-1
TGCGCCAGCAGCTTGACAGGTCCGCGCACTGAAGCTTTCTTT
CASSLTGPRTEAFF
>-|-|TRBJ2-7|TRBV7-2
TGTGCCAGCAGCTTAGACGGCGGGGAGACCTACGAGCAGTACTTC
CASSLDGGETYEQYF
>once|TRBD1|TRBJ2-2|TRBV29-1
TGCAGCGTTCAGACAGGGTTAACCGGGGAGCTGTTTTTT
CSVQTGLTGELFF
>-|-|TRBJ1-2|TRBV9
TGTGCCAGCAGCCCCTCGGGAGGGGGGAACTATGGCTACACCTTC
CASSPSGGGNYGYTF
>few|-|TRBJ2-3|TRBV28
TGTGCCAGCCACTCAGCCCTGCAGGGGAGCACAGATACGCAGTATTTT
CASHSALQGSTDTQYF
>-|TRBD1|TRBJ2-3|TRBV5-1
TGCGCCAGCAGCTCTGGACAGGGCACAGATACGCAGTATTTT
CASSSGQGTDTQYF
>-|TRBD1|TRBJ2-5|TRBV24-1
TGTGCCACCAGTGACGACTCGGGACAGCTCCTGGGAACCCAGTACTTC
CATSDDSGQLLGTQYF
>-|TRBD1|TRBJ1-5|TRBV15
TGTGCCACCAGCAGAGATCCAGGGGGCTTGCAGCCCCAGCATTTT
CATSRDPGGLQPQHF
>-|-|TRBJ2-2|TRBV5-1
TGCGCCAGCAGCTTGGACAGGGAACGAGACACCGGGGAGCTGTTTTTT
CASSLDRERDTGELFF
>-|TRBD1|TRBJ2-7|TRBV4-1
TGCGCCAGCAGCCAAGCACAGGGGACGGGGTACGAGCAGTACTTC
CASSQAQGTGYEQYF
>-|TRBD2|TRBJ2-2|TRBV4-3
TGCGCCAGCAGCCAAGAAGTACTAGCGGGCAGGGCCGGGGAGCTGTTTTTT
CASSQEVLAGRAGELFF
>-|TRBD1|TRBJ1-6|TRBV5-4
TGTGCCAGCAGCTTGATCGGGACAGGGGGCTTTTCACCCCTCCACTTT
CASSLIGTGGFSPLHF
>-|-|TRBJ2-7|TRBV5-4
TGTGCCAGCAGCGGCAGTGGGGCCGCCTACGAGCAGTACTTC
CASSGSGAAYEQYF
>-|-|TRBJ1-2|TRBV27
TGTGCCAGCAGTTTCGACAGAAAGTATGGCTACACCTTC
CASSFDRKYGYTF
>-|-|TRBJ2-5|TRBV7-2
TGTGCCAGCAGCTTAATAGGGGATTACCAAGAGACCCAGTACTTC
CASSLIGDYQETQYF
>-|TRBD1|TRBJ1-2|TRBV12-3/TRBV12-4
TGTGCCAGCAGTTCCTCAGGGGGCTATGGCTACACCTTC
CASSSSGGYGYTF
>-|-|TRBJ2-5|TRBV29-1
TGCAGCGTGGGGGGACAGAGCCTCCAAGAGACCCAGTACTTC
CSVGGQSLQETQYF
>-|-|TRBJ2-1|TRBV5-4
TGTGCCAGCAGCTTGCAGGGGACGACCTTTTACAATGAGCAGTTCTTC
CASSLQGTTFYNEQFF
>-|-|TRBJ2-1|TRBV4-2
TGTGCCAGCAGCCAACAGGACAGTCTGGATGAGCAGTTCTTC
CASSQQDSLDEQFF
>-|TRBD2|TRBJ2-1|TRBV7-9
TGTGCCAGCAGCTTGTCTGACGGGAGGGCCCTCAGAGGATTCTTC
CASSLSDGRALRGFF
>-|TRBD2|TRBJ2-3|TRBV5-1
TGCGCCAGCAGCTCCACCTGGACTAGCGGGAGGGTAGATACGCAGTATTTT
CASSSTWTSGRVDTQYF
>-|-|TRBJ1-2|TRBV5-1
TGCGCCAGCAGCTCCGCCGGTCAACTCTATGGCTACACCTTC
CASSSAGQLYGYTF
>-|TRBD1|TRBJ1-1|TRBV29-1
TGCAGCGTGGGGGACAGGGTATACGGGCCTGAAGCTTTCTTT
CSVGDRVYGPEAFF
>-|-|TRBJ1-5|TRBV24-1
TGTGCCACCAGTGATACCAGGGGCGGGCAGCCCCAGCATTTT
CATSDTRGGQPQHF
>-|TRBD1|TRBJ1-2|TRBV4-3
TGCGCCAGCAGCCCTGGACAGGGGGGTTATGGCTACACCTTC
CASSPGQGGYGYTF
>-|-|TRBJ2-3|TRBV5-1
TGCGCCAGCAGCTTGGACAGGGCGTCGAATACGCAGTATTTT
CASSLDRASNTQYF
>-|-|TRBJ2-7|TRBV11-2
TGTGCCAGCAGCTTTGCTTCCGGGACAACCTCCGAGATCTACGAGCAGTACTTC
CASSFASGTTSEIYEQYF
>once|TRBD1|TRBJ1-6|TRBV7-9
TGTGCCAGCAGCTCGGGGACAGGGGAGCACTCACCCCTCCACTTT
CASSSGTGEHSPLHF
>-|-|TRBJ2-2|TRBV27
TGTGCCAGCAGTTTATTAACCGGGGAGCTGTTTTTT
CASSLLTGELFF
>-|-|TRBJ1-2|TRBV4-1
TGCGCCAGCAGCCAAGGGCAGGGTAATGGCTACACCTTC
CASSQGQGNGYTF
>-|-|TRBJ1-5|TRBV30
TGTGCCTGGAGTGACGGACTCCGGTATAGCAATCAGCCCCAGCATTTT
CAWSDGLRYSNQPQHF
>-|TRBD1|TRBJ1-1|TRBV5-1
TGCGCCAGCAGCTCCCAGACAGGGTCGAGGAACACTGAAGCTTTCTTT
CASSSQTGSRNTEAFF
>-|-|TRBJ1-6|TRBV29-1
TGCAGCGTGTCGCAGGGGATGAGTTCACCCCTCCACTTT
CSVSQGMSSPLHF
>-|-|TRBJ1-5|TRBV6-2/TRBV6-3
TGTGCCAGCAGCGATCCAGGGTCCCAGCCCCAGCATTTT
CASSDPGSQPQHF
>once|TRBD1|TRBJ2-7|TRBV5-5
TGTGCCAGCAGCTTGAGTAGTCAGGGGGTCTACGAGCAGTACTTC
CASSLSSQGVYEQYF
>once|TRBD2|TRBJ2-7|TRBV3-1/TRBV3-2
TGTGCCAGCAGCCAAGGGGCGGGAGCCCACTACGAGCAGTACTTC
CASSQGAGAHYEQYF
>-|-|TRBJ1-5|TRBV27
TGTGCCAGCAGTTTAAGCGGGGGCGGTCTGAATCAGCCCCAGCATTTT
CASSLSGGGLNQPQHF
>-|-|TRBJ1-5|TRBV7-9
TGTGCCAGTTCCTCCGGCAATCAGCCCCAGCATTTT
CASSSGNQPQHF
>-|TRBD2|TRBJ2-3|TRBV10-3
TGTGCCATCAGTGGGACTAGCGGGGGAGTTGTCACAGATACGCAGTATTTT
CAISGTSGGVVTDTQYF
>-|-|TRBJ1-2|TRBV2
TGTGCCAGCAGACAAGTATCTGGCTACACCTTC
CASRQVSGYTF